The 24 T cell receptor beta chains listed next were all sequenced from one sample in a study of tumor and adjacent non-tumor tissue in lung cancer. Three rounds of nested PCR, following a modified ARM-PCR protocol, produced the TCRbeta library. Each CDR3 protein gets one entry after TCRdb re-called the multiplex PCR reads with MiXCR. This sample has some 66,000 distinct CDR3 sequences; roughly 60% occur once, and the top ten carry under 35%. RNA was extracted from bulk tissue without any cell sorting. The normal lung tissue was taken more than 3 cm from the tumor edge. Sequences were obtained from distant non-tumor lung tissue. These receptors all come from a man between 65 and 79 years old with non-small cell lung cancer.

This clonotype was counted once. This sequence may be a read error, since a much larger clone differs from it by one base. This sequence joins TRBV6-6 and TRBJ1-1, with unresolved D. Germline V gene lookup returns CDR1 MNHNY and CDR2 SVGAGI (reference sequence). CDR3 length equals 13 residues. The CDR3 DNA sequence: TGTCCCAGCAGAATGATCGGAGACACTGAAGCTTTCTTT. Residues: CPSRMIGDTEAFF.

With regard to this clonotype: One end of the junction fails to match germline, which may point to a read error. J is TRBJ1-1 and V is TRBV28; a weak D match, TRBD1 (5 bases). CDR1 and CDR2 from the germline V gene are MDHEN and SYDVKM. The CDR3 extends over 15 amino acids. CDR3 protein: CASSFRTEGNTEPFF. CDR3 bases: TGTGCCAGCAGTTTCCGGACGGAGGGGAACACTGAACCTTTCTTT.

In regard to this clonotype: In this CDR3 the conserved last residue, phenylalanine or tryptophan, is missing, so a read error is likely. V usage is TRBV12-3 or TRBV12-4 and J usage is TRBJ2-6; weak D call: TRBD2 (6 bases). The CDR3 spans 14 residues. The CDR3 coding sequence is TGCGCCAGCAGCGGGTACTCTGGGGCCAACGTCCTGACTTTA. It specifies CASSGYSGANVLTL.

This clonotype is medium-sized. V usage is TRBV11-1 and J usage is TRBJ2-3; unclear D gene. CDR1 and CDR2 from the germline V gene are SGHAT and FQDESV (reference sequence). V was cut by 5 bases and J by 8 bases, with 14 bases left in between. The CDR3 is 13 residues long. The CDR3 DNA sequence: TGTGCCAGCAGCCCAATCTTTTTTCCTACGCAGTATTTT. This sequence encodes CASSPIFFPTQYF.

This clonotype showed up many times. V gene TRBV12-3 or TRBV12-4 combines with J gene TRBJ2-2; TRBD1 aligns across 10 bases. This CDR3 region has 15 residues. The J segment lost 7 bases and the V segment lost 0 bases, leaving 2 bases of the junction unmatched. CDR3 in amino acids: CASSLARTGGGELFF. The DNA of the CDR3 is TGTGCCAGCAGTTTAGCCCGGACAGGGGGCGGGGAGCTGTTTTTT.

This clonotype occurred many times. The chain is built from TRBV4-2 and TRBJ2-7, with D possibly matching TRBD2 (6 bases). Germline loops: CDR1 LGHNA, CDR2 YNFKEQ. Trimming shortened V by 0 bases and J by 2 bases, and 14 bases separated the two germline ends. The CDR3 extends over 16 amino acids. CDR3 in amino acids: CASSQEGFGGPYEQYF. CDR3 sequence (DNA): TGTGCCAGCAGCCAAGAGGGGTTCGGGGGACCCTACGAGCAGTACTTC.

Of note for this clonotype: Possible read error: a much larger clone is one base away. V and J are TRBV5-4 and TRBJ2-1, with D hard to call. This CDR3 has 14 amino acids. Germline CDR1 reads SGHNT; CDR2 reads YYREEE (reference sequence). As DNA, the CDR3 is TGTGCCAGCAGCCCCCGCGGACCCTACACTGAGCAGTTCTTC. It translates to CASSPRGPYTEQFF.

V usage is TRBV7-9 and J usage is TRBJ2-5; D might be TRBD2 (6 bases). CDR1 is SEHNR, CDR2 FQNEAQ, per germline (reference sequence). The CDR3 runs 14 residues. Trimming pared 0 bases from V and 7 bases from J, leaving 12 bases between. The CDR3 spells CASSLAPGRGTQYF. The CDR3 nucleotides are TGTGCCAGCAGCTTAGCGCCGGGGCGGGGGACCCAGTACTTC.

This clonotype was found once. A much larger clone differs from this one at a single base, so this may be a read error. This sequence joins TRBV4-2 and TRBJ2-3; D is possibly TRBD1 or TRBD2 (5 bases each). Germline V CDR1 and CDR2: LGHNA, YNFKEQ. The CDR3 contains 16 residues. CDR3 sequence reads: CARSQGLRGATDTQYF. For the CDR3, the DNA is TGTGCCAGAAGCCAAGGTTTGAGAGGGGCCACAGATACGCAGTATTTT.

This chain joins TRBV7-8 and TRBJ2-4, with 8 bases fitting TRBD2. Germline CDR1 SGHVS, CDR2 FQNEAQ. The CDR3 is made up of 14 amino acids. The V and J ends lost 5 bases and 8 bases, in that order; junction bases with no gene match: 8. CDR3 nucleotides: TGTGCCAGCAGCCGGGAGGGGTTCCGGGACATTCAGTACTTC. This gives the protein CASSREGFRDIQYF.

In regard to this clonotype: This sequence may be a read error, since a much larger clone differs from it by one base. CDR3: CASSHVTGELFF. The CDR3 region has the DNA TGTGCCAGCAGCCATGTAACCGGGGAGCTGTTTTTT. V gene TRBV4-2 combines with J gene TRBJ2-2, with D unclear. Germline CDR1 and CDR2: LGHNA and YNFKEQ. V was clipped by 3 bases and J by 5 bases, with 4 bases between them. CDR3 size: 12 residues.

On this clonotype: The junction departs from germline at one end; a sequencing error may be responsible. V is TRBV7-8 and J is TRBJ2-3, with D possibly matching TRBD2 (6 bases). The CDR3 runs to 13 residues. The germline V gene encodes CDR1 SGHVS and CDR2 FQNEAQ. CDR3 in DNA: TGTGCCAGCAGCTGGGGACTGACAGATAAGCAGTATTTT. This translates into CASSWGLTDKQYF.

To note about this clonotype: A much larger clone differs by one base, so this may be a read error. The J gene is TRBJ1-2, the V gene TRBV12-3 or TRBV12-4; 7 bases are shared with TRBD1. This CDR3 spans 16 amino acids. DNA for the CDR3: TGTGCCAGCAGTTCTACTTTGACAGGGAGTAACTATGACTACACCTTC. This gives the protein CASSSTLTGSNYDYTF.

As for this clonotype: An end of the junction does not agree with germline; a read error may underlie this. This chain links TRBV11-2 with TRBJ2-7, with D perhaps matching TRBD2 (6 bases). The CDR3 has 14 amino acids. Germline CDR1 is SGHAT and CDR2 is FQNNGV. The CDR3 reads CASSLDADTSPEYF. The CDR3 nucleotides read TGTGCTAGCAGCTTAGATGCAGATACTAGCCCCGAGTACTTC.

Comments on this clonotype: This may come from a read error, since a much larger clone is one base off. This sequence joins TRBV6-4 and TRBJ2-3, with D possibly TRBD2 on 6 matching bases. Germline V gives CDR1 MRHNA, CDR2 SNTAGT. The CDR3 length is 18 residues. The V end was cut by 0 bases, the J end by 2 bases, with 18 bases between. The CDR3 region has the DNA TGTGCCAGCAGTGACTCGTTCCCCGCGGAGGGTCACACAGATACGCAGTATTTT. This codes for CASSDSFPAEGHTDTQYF.

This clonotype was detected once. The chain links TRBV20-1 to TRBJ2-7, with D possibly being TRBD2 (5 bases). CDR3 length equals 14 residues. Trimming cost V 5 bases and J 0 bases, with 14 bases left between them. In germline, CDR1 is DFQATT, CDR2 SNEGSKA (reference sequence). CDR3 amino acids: CSAGRSVSSYEQYF. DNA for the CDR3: TGCAGTGCTGGTCGTAGCGTAAGCTCCTACGAGCAGTACTTC.

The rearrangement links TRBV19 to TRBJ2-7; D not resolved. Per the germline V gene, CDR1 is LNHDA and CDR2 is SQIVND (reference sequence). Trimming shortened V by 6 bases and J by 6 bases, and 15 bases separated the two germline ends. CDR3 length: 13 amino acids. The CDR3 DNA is TGTGCCAGTAGCTGGCGTCAGAGCGTCGAGCAGTACTTC. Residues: CASSWRQSVEQYF.

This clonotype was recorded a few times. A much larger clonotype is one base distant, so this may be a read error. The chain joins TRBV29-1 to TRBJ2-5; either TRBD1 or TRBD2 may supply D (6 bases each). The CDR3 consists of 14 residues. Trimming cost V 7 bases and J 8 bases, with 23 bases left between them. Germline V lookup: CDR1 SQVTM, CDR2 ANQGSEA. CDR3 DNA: TGCAGCGGAGGGGGACTCAACGGCAGGGATACCCAGTACTTC. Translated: CSGGGLNGRDTQYF.

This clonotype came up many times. The CDR3 reads CASSYPPREQYF. CDR3 nucleotides: TGTGCCAGCAGCTACCCCCCCCGGGAGCAGTACTTC. The gene calls are TRBV6-2 or TRBV6-3 and TRBJ2-7, with D hard to call. Trimming removed 6 bases from V and 7 bases from J, with 13 bases in between. The CDR3 has 12 amino acids. Germline assignment: CDR1 MNHEY and CDR2 SVGEGT.

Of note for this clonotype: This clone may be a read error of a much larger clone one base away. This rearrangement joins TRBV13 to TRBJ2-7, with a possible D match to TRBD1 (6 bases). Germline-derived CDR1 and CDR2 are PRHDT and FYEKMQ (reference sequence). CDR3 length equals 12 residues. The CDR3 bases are TGTGTCAGCAGCTCCCAGGGGTACGAGCAGTACTTC. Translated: CVSSSQGYEQYF.

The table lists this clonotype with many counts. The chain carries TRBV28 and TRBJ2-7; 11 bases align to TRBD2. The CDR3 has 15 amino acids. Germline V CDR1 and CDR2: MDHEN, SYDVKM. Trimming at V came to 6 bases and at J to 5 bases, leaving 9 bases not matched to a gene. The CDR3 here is CASSSDSGGEDEQYF. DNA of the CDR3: TGTGCCAGCAGCTCAGATAGCGGGGGGGAGGACGAGCAGTACTTC.

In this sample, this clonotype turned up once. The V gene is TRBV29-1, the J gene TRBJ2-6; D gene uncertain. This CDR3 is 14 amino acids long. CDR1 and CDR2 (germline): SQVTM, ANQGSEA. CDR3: CILGSRSGANVLTF. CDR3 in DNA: TGCATCTTGGGCAGCCGCTCTGGGGCCAACGTCCTGACTTTC.

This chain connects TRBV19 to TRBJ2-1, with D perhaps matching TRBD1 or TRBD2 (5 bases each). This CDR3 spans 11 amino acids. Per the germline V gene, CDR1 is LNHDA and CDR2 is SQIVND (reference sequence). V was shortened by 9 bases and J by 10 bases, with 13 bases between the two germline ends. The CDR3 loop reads CASLRDGEQFF. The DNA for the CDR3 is TGTGCCAGCCTAAGGGACGGGGAGCAGTTCTTC.

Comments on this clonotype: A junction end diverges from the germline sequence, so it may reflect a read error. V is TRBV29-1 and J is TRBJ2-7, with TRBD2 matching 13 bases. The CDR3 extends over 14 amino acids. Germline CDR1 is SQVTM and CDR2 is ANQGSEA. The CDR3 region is CSVGGLAGFDEQCF. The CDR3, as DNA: TGCAGCGTCGGGGGACTAGCGGGATTCGACGAGCAGTGCTTC.